This TCR beta chain was recovered during a study of T cell changes during pregnancy in multiple sclerosis. This clone was detected once. The J segment lost 4 bases and the V segment lost 5 bases, leaving 6 bases of the junction unmatched. The CDR3 runs 15 residues. The V gene's germline CDR1 is SGHAT and CDR2 FQNNGV. The table came from immunoSEQ multiplex PCR; TCRdb's copy has only in-frame clones and leaves some out. The sample shows some 97,000 clones, about 94% of them seen only once. The chain employs TRBV11-2 and TRBJ2-3; 10 bases are a match to TRBD1. This sequence was found in a female donor with multiple sclerosis, enrolled in a pregnancy study. The sample in question was peripheral blood, obtained before pregnancy. This CDR3 is CASSAPGQGPDTQYF. The CDR3 region has the DNA TGTGCCAGCAGCGCCCCGGGACAGGGGCCAGATACGCAGTATTTT.